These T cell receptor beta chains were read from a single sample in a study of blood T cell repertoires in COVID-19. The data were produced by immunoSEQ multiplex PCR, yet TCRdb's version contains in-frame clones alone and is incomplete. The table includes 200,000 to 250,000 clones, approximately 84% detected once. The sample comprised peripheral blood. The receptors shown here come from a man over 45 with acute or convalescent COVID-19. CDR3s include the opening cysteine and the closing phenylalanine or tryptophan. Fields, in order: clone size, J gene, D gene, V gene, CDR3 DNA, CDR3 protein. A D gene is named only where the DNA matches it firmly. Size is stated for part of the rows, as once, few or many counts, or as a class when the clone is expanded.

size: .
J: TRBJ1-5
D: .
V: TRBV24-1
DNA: TGTGCCACCAGTGACCCCGGCAGCGGCAATCAGCCCCAGCATTTT
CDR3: CATSDPGSGNQPQHF

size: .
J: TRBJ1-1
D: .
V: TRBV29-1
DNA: TGCAGCGTTTGGTCAGGCGATCCGAACACTGAAGCTTTCTTT
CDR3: CSVWSGDPNTEAFF

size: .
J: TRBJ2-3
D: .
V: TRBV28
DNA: TGTGCCAGCAGTTTACTAGCGAGCACAGATACGCAGTATTTT
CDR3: CASSLLASTDTQYF

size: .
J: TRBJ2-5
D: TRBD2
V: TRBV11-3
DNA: TGTGCCAGCAGCTCCTACCGACTAGCGGGACTGACCCAGTACTTC
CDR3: CASSSYRLAGLTQYF

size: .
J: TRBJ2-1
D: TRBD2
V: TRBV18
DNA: TGTGCCAGCTCACCGGGGACTATAGGATCTAGTGAGCAGTTCTTC
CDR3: CASSPGTIGSSEQFF

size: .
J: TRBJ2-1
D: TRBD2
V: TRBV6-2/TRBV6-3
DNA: TGTGCCAGCAGTTTAGTTGTAACTAGCGATCGGAAGCAGTTCTTC
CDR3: CASSLVVTSDRKQFF

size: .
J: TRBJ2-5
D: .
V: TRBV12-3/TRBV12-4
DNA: TGTGCCAGCAGGCCGACAGCACAAGAGACCCAGTACTTC
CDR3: CASRPTAQETQYF

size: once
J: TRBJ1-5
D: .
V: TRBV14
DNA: TGTGCCAGCAGCCTCTCGGGGAGCAATCAGCCCCAGCATTTT
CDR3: CASSLSGSNQPQHF

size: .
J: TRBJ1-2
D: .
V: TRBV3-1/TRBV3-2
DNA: TGTGCCAGCAGCCAAGGTATTCCGATACTCTATGGCTACACCTTC
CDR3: CASSQGIPILYGYTF

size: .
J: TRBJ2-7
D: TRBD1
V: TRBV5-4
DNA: TGTGCCAGCAGCCAACGTCCCGGGACAGGGATCGAGCAGTACTTC
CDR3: CASSQRPGTGIEQYF

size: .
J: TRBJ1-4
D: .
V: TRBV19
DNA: TGTGCCAGTAGTATACAAGGGGGACGGTCTTTTGGAAAACTGTTTTTT
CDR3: CASSIQGGRSFGKLFF

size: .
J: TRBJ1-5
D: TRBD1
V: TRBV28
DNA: TGTGCCAGCAGCCCCGGGACAGGCAATCAGCCCCAGCATTTT
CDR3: CASSPGTGNQPQHF

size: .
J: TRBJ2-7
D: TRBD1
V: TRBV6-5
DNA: TGTGCCAGCAGTTATTTCCGGGACAGCTCCGTCTACGAGCAGTACTTC
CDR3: CASSYFRDSSVYEQYF

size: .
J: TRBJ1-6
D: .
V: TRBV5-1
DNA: TGCGCCAGCACCTCGGGACAATCTAATTCACCCCTCCACTTT
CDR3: CASTSGQSNSPLHF

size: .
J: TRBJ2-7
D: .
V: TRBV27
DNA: TGTGCCAGCAGTTTATGGCGGGGTAACGAGCAGTACTTC
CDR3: CASSLWRGNEQYF

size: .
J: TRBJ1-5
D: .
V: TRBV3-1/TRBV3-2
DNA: TGTGCCAGCAGCCGGCAGATCAATCAGCCCCAGCATTTT
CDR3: CASSRQINQPQHF

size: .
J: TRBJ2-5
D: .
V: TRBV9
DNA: TGTGCCACCCTCCCTTTCCGGGCCCAGTACTTC
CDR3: CATLPFRAQYF

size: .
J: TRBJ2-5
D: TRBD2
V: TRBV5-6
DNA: TGTGCCAGCAGCCCGCTAGCGGGGGGCCCGGAGACCCAGTACTTC
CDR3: CASSPLAGGPETQYF

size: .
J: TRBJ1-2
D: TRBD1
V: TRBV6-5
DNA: TGTGCCAGCAGTTCGACAGGGGGCAAGGGTGGCTACACCTTC
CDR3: CASSSTGGKGGYTF

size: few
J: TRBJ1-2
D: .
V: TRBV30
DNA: TGTGCCTGGACCAAGGACAGCTACTATGGCTACACCTTC
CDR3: CAWTKDSYYGYTF

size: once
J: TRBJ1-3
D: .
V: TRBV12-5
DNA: TGTGCTAGTGGTTTTTACCTCGCAGGGGATATTGGAAACACCATATATTTT
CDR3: CASGFYLAGDIGNTIYF

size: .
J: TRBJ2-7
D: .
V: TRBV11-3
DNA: TGTGCCAGCAGCCTCCCGGCGGGCGGCGAGCAGTACTTC
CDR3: CASSLPAGGEQYF

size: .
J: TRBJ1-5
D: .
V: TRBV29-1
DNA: TGCAGCGTTGCACAAAATAGCAATCAGCCCCAGCATTTT
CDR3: CSVAQNSNQPQHF

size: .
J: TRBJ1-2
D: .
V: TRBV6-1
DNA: TGTGCCAGCAGTGAAGCGCTCGTCAGTCTCTATGGCTACACCTTC
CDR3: CASSEALVSLYGYTF

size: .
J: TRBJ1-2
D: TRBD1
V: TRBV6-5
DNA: TGTGCCAGCAGGACGGGACAGGGGTTGTCCGGCTACACCTTC
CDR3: CASRTGQGLSGYTF

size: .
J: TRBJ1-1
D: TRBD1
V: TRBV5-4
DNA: TGTGCCAGCAGCCTCTACAGGGGGCGCGAAGCTTTCTTT
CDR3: CASSLYRGREAFF

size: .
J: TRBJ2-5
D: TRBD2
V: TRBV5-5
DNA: TGTGCCAGCAGCTTGTTGACTAGCCCAGAGACCCAGTACTTC
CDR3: CASSLLTSPETQYF

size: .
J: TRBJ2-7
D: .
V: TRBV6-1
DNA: TGTGCCAGCAGTGAAATAGGGGACTCTTCCTACGAGCAGTACTTC
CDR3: CASSEIGDSSYEQYF

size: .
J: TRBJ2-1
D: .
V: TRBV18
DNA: TGTGCCAGCTCACCACCTACAACAGGGTTCAATGAGCAGTTCTTC
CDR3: CASSPPTTGFNEQFF